This entry features one TCR beta chain sequence. This entry is derived from a study of blood T cell repertoires in COVID-19. Sequencing was performed with immunoSEQ multiplex PCR; in TCRdb, only in-frame clones are kept and a portion is missing. This table holds 200,000 to 250,000 clones, 65% to 90% found once. Trimming at V came to 10 bases and at J to 5 bases, leaving 9 bases not matched to a gene. The CDR3 has 14 residues. Germline V gives CDR1 KGHDR, CDR2 SFDVKD. The V gene is TRBV24-1, the J gene TRBJ2-2; 7 bases are a match to TRBD1. The clonotype comes from a woman between 50 and 59 years old with acute COVID-19. Sequencing was done on a sample of PBMCs or T cells enriched from blood (not recorded which). CDR3 nucleotide sequence: TGTGCCACGAGGGGAGAGGGGGCGACCGGGGAGCTGTTTTTT. Its protein product is CATRGEGATGELFF.